One sample yielded the 10 T cell receptor beta chains listed below, sequenced in a study of OX40 agonist ivuxolimab in advanced cancers. TCRdb keeps only in-frame clones here, not all; method: immunoSEQ multiplex PCR. The data hold more than 45,000 clones, with around 79% observed a single time. Specimen: CD4+ or CD8+ T cells sorted from blood, collected in a trial of the OX40 agonist ivuxolimab. The receptors derive from an adult with an advanced solid tumor such as melanoma, head and neck, liver or kidney cancer.

The chain carries TRBV6-5 and TRBJ2-3, with TRBD1 identical over 8 bases. CDR3 length equals 12 residues. Trimming at V came to 8 bases and at J to 2 bases, leaving 0 bases not matched to a gene. Germline V CDR1 and CDR2: MNHEY, SVGAGI. The chain's CDR3 is CASQGATDTQYF. The CDR3 nucleotides read TGTGCCAGCCAGGGGGCCACAGATACGCAGTATTTT.

The J gene is TRBJ2-2, the V gene TRBV6-5, with a tentative D call TRBD2 (5 bases). The CDR3 is 16 residues long. The V and J ends lost 2 bases and 6 bases respectively, with 16 bases between them. The germline CDR1 and CDR2 sequences are MNHEY and SVGAGI. DNA for the CDR3: TGTGCCAGCAGTTACGACGAGACTATAGACTCCGGGGAGCTGTTTTTT. Translation gives CASSYDETIDSGELFF.

The J gene is TRBJ1-2, the V gene TRBV30, with D possibly matching TRBD1 (5 bases). The CDR3 has 13 amino acids. Trimming removed 4 bases at V and 7 bases at J, with 16 bases between. Germline loops: CDR1 GTSNPN, CDR2 SVGIG (reference sequence). CDR3 amino acids: CAWTEDTGPGYTF. The CDR3 nucleotides are TGTGCCTGGACTGAGGACACGGGCCCTGGCTACACCTTC.

The J gene is TRBJ2-5, the V gene TRBV27; D might be TRBD1 or TRBD2, each matching 6 bases. CDR1 is MNHEY, CDR2 SMNVEV, per germline (reference sequence). With 6 bases removed from V and 5 bases from J, the gap between germline ends came to 16 bases. This CDR3 is built from 14 residues. CDR3 sequence reads: CASRLTRGLETQYF. The CDR3 bases are TGTGCCAGCAGACTGACACGGGGGCTGGAGACCCAGTACTTC.

The chain combines TRBV6-6 with TRBJ1-2; D is unclear. V was pared by 8 bases and J by 3 bases, with 10 bases between. The V gene's germline CDR1 is MNHNY and CDR2 SVGAGI (reference sequence). CDR3 length equals 12 residues. CDR3 DNA sequence: TGTGCCAGCTCCGACGGGGACTATGGCTACACCTTC. This encodes CASSDGDYGYTF.

This clone was recorded only once. A clone one base away is much larger, so this may be a read error. Distinct nucleotide sequences in the sample also encode this CDR3. The chain couples TRBV6-1 to TRBJ1-3; no clear D. This CDR3 has 13 residues. Germline-derived CDR1 and CDR2 are MNHNS and SASEGT. CDR3 amino acids: CASSGLYGNTIYF. The CDR3 coding sequence is TGTGCCAGCAGTGGACTTTATGGAAACACCATATACTTT.

This clone was found once. V gene TRBV2 combines with J gene TRBJ1-2; D uncertain. CDR1 and CDR2 from the germline V gene are SNHLY and FYNNEI. The CDR3 consists of 17 residues. V was clipped by 2 bases and J by 1 base, with 17 bases between them. The CDR3 here is CASSEQSLFPLNYGYTF. The CDR3 DNA follows: TGTGCCAGCAGTGAACAGAGCCTTTTCCCTCTTAACTATGGCTACACCTTC.

CDR3 DNA: TGTGCCGGATCCTCGGAGCGGTCTGGAAACACCATATATTTT. Translating gives CAGSSERSGNTIYF. The chain joins TRBV7-8 to TRBJ1-3; D uncertain. The CDR3 length is 14 residues. Trimming left V 11 bases short and J 1 base short, with 15 bases between. The germline CDR1 and CDR2 sequences are SGHVS and FQNEAQ.

V is TRBV18 and J is TRBJ1-4; the match to TRBD1 covers 7 bases. Unmatched junction bases numbered 8, after V lost 3 bases and J lost 7 bases. Germline V gene lookup returns CDR1 KGHSH and CDR2 LQKENI. This CDR3 region has 15 residues. CDR3 amino acids: CASSPEDRAREKLFF. In nucleotides, the CDR3 is TGTGCCAGCTCACCGGAAGACAGGGCTCGTGAAAAACTGTTTTTT.

The chain carries TRBV12-2 and TRBJ1-1. TRBV12-2 is a listed pseudogene. The CDR3 is 17 amino acids. This CDR3 is CASRSERSRGGETEAFF. For the CDR3, the DNA is TGTGCAAGTCGCTCAGAGAGGTCTCGGGGAGGTGAAACTGAAGCTTTCTTT.